Each of the 21 T cell receptor beta chains below was sequenced from the same sample in a study of shared clonotypes between healthy human individuals. Data came from immunoSEQ multiplex PCR; TCRdb stores just in-frame clones and leaves some out. The sample carries roughly 1.5 million clones, nearly 99% recorded once. The sample comprised naive CD4+ T cells sorted from blood. Subset: CD45RA+ positively selected. Every receptor here comes from a man younger than 45 in good health.

The chain recombines TRBV30 with TRBJ1-5; D possibly corresponds to TRBD1 (5 bases). Germline values: CDR1 GTSNPN, CDR2 SVGIG (reference sequence). Between the trimmed V and J ends, which lost 8 bases and 4 bases, there was a span of 15 bases. The CDR3 totals 13 residues. The CDR3 DNA reads as TGTGCCGTCGAAGGGGCCTTTAATCAGCCCCAGCATTTT. The encoded protein is CAVEGAFNQPQHF. The variable domain in full, completed from reference TRBV30 and TRBJ1-5, reads SQTIHQWPATLVQPVGSPLSLECTVEGTSNPNLYWYRQAAGRGLQLLFYSVGIGQISSEVPQNLSASRPQDRQFILSSKKLLLSDSGFYLCAVEGAFNQPQHFGDGTRLSIL.

The chain carries TRBV5-1 and TRBJ2-1; the match to TRBD2 covers 10 bases. CDR3 length equals 16 residues. CDR1 SGHRS and CDR2 YFSETQ come from the germline V gene. Trimming cost V 5 bases and J 4 bases; bases outside gene matches: 9. CDR3 DNA sequence: TGCGCCAGCAGTCCATCCAGCGGGAGGGGATACAATGAGCAGTTCTTC. As protein: CASSPSSGRGYNEQFF.

This clone was picked up a small number of times. Other DNA sequences within the sample encode an identical CDR3. This chain links TRBV20-1 with TRBJ1-5, with D hard to call. Germline lookup yields CDR1 DFQATT and CDR2 SNEGSKA (reference sequence). The CDR3 sequence is 11 residues long. Trimming shortened V by 3 bases and J by 2 bases, and 2 bases separated the two germline ends. This CDR3 is CSARGNQPQHF. The CDR3 DNA reads TGCAGTGCTAGGGGCAATCAGCCCCAGCATTTT.

The genes are TRBV6-5 and TRBJ2-2; D is ambiguous. Germline assignment: CDR1 MNHEY and CDR2 SVGAGI. The CDR3 totals 11 residues. V shed 10 bases and J shed 4 bases, with 7 bases lying between them. The CDR3 DNA reads as TGTGCCACGTACGCCACCGGGGAGCTGTTTTTT. Translated: CATYATGELFF.

The chain has TRBV7-7 and TRBJ1-1; D is uncertain. The germline V and J ends were trimmed by 4 bases and 1 base, with 7 bases remaining between them. The CDR3 is made up of 13 amino acids. CDR1 is SSHAT and CDR2 is FNYEAQ in the germline V gene (reference sequence). This chain's CDR3 is CASSSQTNTEAFF. As DNA, the CDR3 is TGTGCCAGCAGCTCACAAACGAACACTGAAGCTTTCTTT.

Worth noting for this clone: This sample includes further DNA sequences coding for the same CDR3. The chain has TRBV9 and TRBJ2-7; TRBD2 is a possible D gene (6 bases). This CDR3 has 14 amino acids. Germline CDR1 and CDR2: SGDLS and YYNGEE. V shed 0 bases and J shed 1 base, with 8 bases lying between them. This CDR3 is CASSVGRGSYEQYF. The CDR3 bases are TGTGCCAGCAGCGTAGGGAGGGGATCCTACGAGCAGTACTTC.

The chain combines TRBV5-5 with TRBJ2-7; 10 bases agree with TRBD1. The CDR3 has 14 amino acids. Germline CDR1 and CDR2: SGHKS and YYEKEE (reference sequence). The ends lost 2 bases at V and 3 bases at J; junction bases unmatched: 2. In DNA, the CDR3 is TGTGCCAGCAGCTTCGGACAGGGGGACTACGAGCAGTACTTC. This translates into CASSFGQGDYEQYF.

The chain recombines TRBV29-1 with TRBJ2-7; 10 nucleotides match TRBD2. Trimming removed 7 bases from V and 2 bases from J; junction bases left unmatched: 8. This CDR3 has 14 residues. In germline, CDR1 is SQVTM, CDR2 ANQGSEA. This CDR3 reads CSAGGAGGPYEQYF. The CDR3 coding sequence is TGCAGCGCTGGGGGAGCGGGAGGGCCCTACGAGCAGTACTTC.

The chain employs TRBV5-4 and TRBJ2-3; 10 nucleotides line up with TRBD1. Trimming cost V 1 base and J 4 bases; bases outside gene matches: 9. This CDR3 is built from 17 residues. CDR1 is SGHNT, CDR2 YYREEE, per germline (reference sequence). CDR3 coding DNA: TGTGCCAGCAGCTTGACTCCGGGACAGGGGCTTGCAGATACGCAGTATTTT. Protein: CASSLTPGQGLADTQYF.

This rearrangement joins TRBV7-8 to TRBJ2-3; 12 bases map to TRBD2. CDR3 length: 17 residues. Germline V CDR1 and CDR2: SGHVS, FQNEAQ. The V segment lost 2 bases and the J segment 8 bases; nucleotides outside the gene matches: 11. The CDR3 region is CASSLNLAGGTQGTQYF. The DNA for the CDR3 is TGTGCCAGCAGCTTAAATCTAGCGGGAGGGACACAGGGTACGCAGTATTTT. The whole variable domain, filled in from reference TRBV7-8 and TRBJ2-3, reads GAGVSQSPRYKVAKRGQDVALRCDPISGHVSLFWYQQALGQGPEFLTYFQNEAQLDKSGLPSDRFFAERPEGSVSTLKIQRTQQEDSAVYLCASSLNLAGGTQGTQYFGPGTRLTVL.

The chain carries TRBV10-3 and TRBJ1-2; 7 nucleotides align to TRBD1. Germline V CDR1 and CDR2: ENHRY, SYGVKD. V shed 2 bases, J shed 3 bases, and the junction held 6 bases outside the gene matches. This CDR3 spans 15 amino acids. The CDR3 loop is CAISETGAGDYGYTF. CDR3 DNA sequence: TGTGCCATCAGTGAGACAGGGGCGGGCGACTATGGCTACACCTTC.

A remark on this clone: The identical CDR3 is also encoded by other nucleotide sequences in the sample. V usage is TRBV18 and J usage is TRBJ2-1; 7 bases line up with TRBD2. Unmatched junction bases numbered 0, after V lost 0 bases and J lost 10 bases. This CDR3 is 12 amino acids long. The germline V gene has CDR1 KGHSH and CDR2 LQKENI. CDR3 sequence reads: CASSPPGGEQFF. In DNA, the CDR3 is TGTGCCAGCTCACCACCGGGAGGGGAGCAGTTCTTC.

This chain links TRBV7-3 with TRBJ2-7, with D perhaps given as TRBD1 or TRBD2 (5 bases each). CDR3 length equals 15 residues. CDR1 and CDR2 (germline): SGHTA, FQGTGA. V lost 1 base and J 6 bases, leaving 16 bases between the germline ends. CDR3 coding DNA: TGTGCCAGCAGCTTAAGACCCGGGGCGGTTGGCGAGCAGTACTTC. Translated: CASSLRPGAVGEQYF.

V is TRBV28 and J is TRBJ2-7, with a tentative D call TRBD1 (5 bases). The CDR3 extends over 13 amino acids. With 6 bases removed from V and 2 bases from J, the gap between germline ends came to 11 bases. The V gene's germline CDR1 is MDHEN and CDR2 SYDVKM. DNA for the CDR3: TGTGCCAGCAGACGGACATCTACCTACGAGCAGTACTTC. This codes for CASRRTSTYEQYF.

The chain employs TRBV7-2 and TRBJ2-3; TRBD2 aligns across 9 bases. CDR1 and CDR2 (germline): SGHTA, FQGNSA. CDR3 length: 14 residues. With V trimmed by 3 bases and J by 3 bases, 1 base remained unmatched. CDR3 DNA: TGTGCCAGCAGCTTGCGGGGGGGGACAGATACGCAGTATTTT. It translates to CASSLRGGTDTQYF.

The chain joins TRBV30 to TRBJ1-1, with TRBD1 as a possible D gene (5 bases). Trimming took off 3 bases at V and 10 bases at J, with 9 bases between the two ends. The CDR3 loop spans 10 amino acids. Germline-derived CDR1 and CDR2 are GTSNPN and SVGIG (reference sequence). The CDR3 region is CAWSLGGAFF. CDR3 bases: TGTGCCTGGAGCCTCGGGGGAGCTTTCTTT. Full variable domain (missing parts from reference TRBV30 and TRBJ1-1): SQTIHQWPATLVQPVGSPLSLECTVEGTSNPNLYWYRQAAGRGLQLLFYSVGIGQISSEVPQNLSASRPQDRQFILSSKKLLLSDSGFYLCAWSLGGAFFGQGTRLTVV.

J is TRBJ1-1 and V is TRBV28; D call uncertain. The V and J ends lost 5 bases and 2 bases respectively, with 6 bases between them. CDR1 is MDHEN and CDR2 is SYDVKM in the germline V gene. The CDR3 runs to 12 residues. Here the CDR3 reads CASSNINTEAFF. The DNA for the CDR3 is TGTGCCAGCAGTAACATCAACACTGAAGCTTTCTTT.

The rearrangement links TRBV18 to TRBJ2-1, with 7 nucleotides matching TRBD2. Trimming cost V 0 bases and J 7 bases; bases outside gene matches: 9. Germline-derived CDR1 and CDR2 are KGHSH and LQKENI. CDR3 length: 16 residues. The CDR3 nucleotides read TGTGCCAGCTCACCACCGTCGGGCGGGAGTGGAAATGAGCAGTTCTTC. Amino acids: CASSPPSGGSGNEQFF.

The chain combines TRBV5-1 with TRBJ1-4; D may be TRBD1 (5 bases). The CDR3 is made up of 16 amino acids. The V and J ends lost 0 bases and 5 bases respectively, with 14 bases between them. Germline CDR1 reads SGHRS; CDR2 reads YFSETQ. CDR3 amino acids: CASSLGTSGGNEKLFF. The CDR3 DNA sequence: TGCGCCAGCAGCTTGGGGACCTCGGGGGGAAATGAAAAACTGTTTTTT.

This clone was counted once. The chain joins TRBV29-1 to TRBJ1-3, with D hard to call. CDR1 SQVTM and CDR2 ANQGSEA come from the germline V gene. Trimming took off 4 bases at V and 0 bases at J, with 7 bases between the two ends. The CDR3 is 13 amino acids. This chain's CDR3 is CSVGMSSGNTIYF. The CDR3 coding sequence is TGCAGCGTTGGTATGAGCTCTGGAAACACCATATATTTT. Full variable domain (remainder filled in from reference TRBV29-1 and TRBJ1-3): SAVISQKPSRDICQRGTSLTIQCQVDSQVTMMFWYRQQPGQSLTLIATANQGSEATYESGFVIDKFPISRPNLTFSTLTVSNMSPEDSSIYLCSVGMSSGNTIYFGEGSWLTVV.

The table lists this clone with a few counts. In the same sample, other DNA sequences code for this CDR3. This chain connects TRBV11-2 to TRBJ2-2; 8 nucleotides agree with TRBD2. CDR1 and CDR2 from the germline V gene are SGHAT and FQNNGV. This CDR3 is built from 14 residues. With 5 bases clipped from V and 5 bases from J, the junction kept 4 bases outside the gene matches. For the CDR3, the DNA is TGTGCCAGCAGCGGACTAGCTGGGACCGGGGAGCTGTTTTTT. Protein product: CASSGLAGTGELFF.